This T cell receptor beta chain emerged from a study of CD8 T cells in ankylosing spondylitis. Study observations and caveats: As for the disease-linked clones, they showed a CD8+ phenotype and occurred at relatively low frequencies in peripheral blood. Among TCR beta sequences, a motif of fewer than 10 highly homologous variants appeared characteristic of ankylosing spondylitis blood. Within matched ankylosing spondylitis synovial fluid, disease-linked clones were reportedly significantly enriched.

Quantitative 5'-RACE with molecular barcodes generated TCR beta libraries. TCRdb ran MiXCR on the 5' RACE reads and lists one entry per CDR3 protein. This table holds around 890,000 distinct CDR3 sequences, roughly 10% found once. On this clonotype itself: Its cognate antigen is unknown.

Germline V CDR1 and CDR2: SGHAT, FQNNGV. The length of the CDR3 is 17 residues. After removal of 2 bases from V and 1 base from J, the junction contained 4 bases not matched to a gene. The sequence was collected from a male donor with ankylosing spondylitis. Sample: blood, either unsorted or a sorted T cell fraction (not recorded which). The J gene is TRBJ2-2, the V gene TRBV11-2; TRBD2 aligns across 10 bases. CDR3 sequence (DNA): TGTGCCAGCAGCTTACTCCTAGCGGGGGTGAACACCGGGGAGCTGTTTTTT. The encoded protein is CASSLLLAGVNTGELFF.